These 22 T cell receptor beta chains came from one sample sequenced in a study of tumor-infiltrating lymphocytes in primary liver carcinoma. Starting from about 0.5 ug of total RNA, TCR beta cDNA was produced with a primer in the constant region. ARM-PCR, slightly modified, supplied the TCR beta libraries through three nested multiplex PCR rounds. TRBV1-TRBV30 forward primers paired with a C-beta reverse primer were used in the first two PCR rounds, which ran approximately 11 cycles each. Each CDR3 protein is one row after TCRdb ran MiXCR on the multiplex PCR reads. The table shows about 310,000 distinct CDR3 sequences, with around three fifths occurring only once. Extraction also yielded germline DNA, while blood RNA was obtained from unsorted whole blood. The sample comprised peripheral blood. These receptors came from a woman aged 25 to 39 with primary liver carcinoma and hepatitis B virus infection.

The chain is built from TRBV19 and TRBJ1-3, with D unresolved. The CDR3 is 14 amino acids. Germline CDR1 and CDR2: LNHDA and SQIVND (reference sequence). V lost 3 bases and J lost 0, with 6 bases in between. The CDR3 nucleotides are TGTGCCAGTAGTATCAAGATCTCTGGAAACACCATATATTTT. Its translation is CASSIKISGNTIYF.

For this clonotype: A much larger clone lies a single base off, so this may be a read error. The chain combines TRBV4-1 with TRBJ2-5, with TRBD2 matching over 8 bases. Germline assignment: CDR1 MGHRA and CDR2 YSYEKL. Trimming took 0 bases from V and 9 from J; bases not matched to a gene: 12. The CDR3 is 16 residues long. Here the CDR3 reads CASSQEDVVRREAQYF. The DNA of the CDR3 is TGCGCCAGCAGCCAAGAAGACGTAGTCAGGCGGGAGGCCCAGTACTTC.

This clonotype was recorded at least ten times. The junction departs from the called germline gene at one end, perhaps through a read error. The chain joins TRBV11-2 to TRBJ2-1; D is unresolved. Per the germline V gene, CDR1 is SGHAT and CDR2 is FQNNGV. The CDR3 runs 13 residues. The CDR3 sequence: CASSLGSYNEQFF. The DNA for the CDR3 is TGTGCCAGCAGTTTAGGCAGCTACAATGAGCAGTTCTTC. The full variable domain, rest sourced from reference TRBV11-2 and TRBJ2-1, is EAGVAQSPRYKIIEKRQSVAFWCNPISGHATLYWYQQILGQGPKLLIQFQNNGVVDDSQLPKDRFSAERLKGVDSTLKIQPAKLEDSAVYLCASSLGSYNEQFFGPGTRLTVL.

The rearrangement uses TRBV7-8 and TRBJ1-5; D gene unclear. Trimming stripped 11 bases from V and 2 bases from J, with 16 bases between. Looked up from germline, CDR1 is SGHVS and CDR2 is FQNEAQ. The CDR3 consists of 14 residues. The CDR3 DNA reads TGTGCCTCCTCCGTTGGGGTTGGCAATCAGCCCCAGCATTTT. Translating it yields CASSVGVGNQPQHF.

Concerning this clonotype itself: One end of the junction varies from germline; a read error may be responsible. The chain combines TRBV12-3 or TRBV12-4 with TRBJ2-6; D call uncertain. This CDR3 has 14 residues. The CDR3 protein is CASSLHSRANVLTF. In DNA, the CDR3 is TGTGCCAGCAGTTTGCACTCTAGGGCCAACGTCCTGACTTTC.

About this clonotype: One end of the junction does not line up with germline, which may come from a read error. The chain carries TRBV14 and TRBJ2-7; 11 nucleotides line up with TRBD1. Germline V gives CDR1 SGHDN, CDR2 FVKESK. The CDR3 consists of 16 residues. The CDR3 bases are TGTGCCAGTAGCCACACCCCGGGACAGGGGGCCTACGAGCAGTACTTC. Residues: CASSHTPGQGAYEQYF. The entire variable domain, with the rest obtained from reference TRBV14 and TRBJ2-7, is as follows: EAGVTQFPSHSVIEKGQTVTLRCDPISGHDNLYWYRRVMGKEIKFLLHFVKESKQDESGMPNNRFLAERTGGTYSTLKVQPAELEDSGVYFCASSHTPGQGAYEQYFGPGTRLTVT.

This clonotype was counted many times. This chain joins TRBV11-2 and TRBJ1-1; D possibly corresponds to TRBD1 (5 bases). The germline V and J ends were trimmed by 5 bases and 0 bases, with 16 bases remaining between them. Germline CDR1 SGHAT, CDR2 FQNNGV. There are 16 residues in the CDR3. The DNA of the CDR3 is TGTGCCAGCAGCCCCAGAGGGGCAGGTATGAACACTGAAGCTTTCTTT. Translating gives CASSPRGAGMNTEAFF.

The chain employs TRBV12-3 or TRBV12-4 and TRBJ1-2, with no clear D. The CDR3 extends over 13 amino acids. V gave up 2 bases and J gave up 8 bases, with 12 bases separating them. CDR3 sequence: CASSLKYLSGYTF. The DNA for the CDR3 is TGTGCCAGCAGTTTAAAATACCTGTCGGGCTACACCTTC.

This clonotype showed up just a few times. Being one base from a much bigger clone, this may be a read error. The gene calls are TRBV12-3 or TRBV12-4 and TRBJ2-3, with 8 nucleotides matching TRBD2. V lost 7 bases, J lost 7 bases, and 13 bases stayed unmatched. The CDR3 has 15 amino acids. The CDR3 loop is CASTPSTGRGNTQYF. DNA of the CDR3: TGTGCCAGCACCCCTTCTACCGGGAGGGGTAATACGCAGTATTTT.

To note about this clonotype: Germline is not matched at one junction end, which may reflect a read error. The V call is TRBV11-2, the J call TRBJ1-6; perhaps TRBD1 as D (5 bases). CDR1 SGHAT and CDR2 FQNNGV come from the germline V gene. This CDR3 has 16 amino acids. This CDR3 is CTSSPGFGTYNSPLQF. DNA of the CDR3: TGTACCAGCAGCCCGGGTTTCGGGACCTATAATTCACCCCTCCAGTTC.

This clonotype appeared a few times. The chain has TRBV29-1 and TRBJ2-7; 12 nucleotides agree with TRBD2. The CDR3 runs 18 residues. V dropped 0 bases and J dropped 2; count of bases not matched to a gene: 11. Germline CDR1 SQVTM, CDR2 ANQGSEA. CDR3 sequence: CSVEDPTSGRTNPYEQYF. CDR3 nucleotides: TGCAGCGTTGAAGATCCCACTAGCGGGAGGACTAATCCCTACGAGCAGTACTTC.

This clonotype was seen a few times. This sequence joins TRBV12-3 or TRBV12-4 and TRBJ2-5; D possibly corresponds to TRBD2 (6 bases). Trimming left V 5 bases short and J 2 bases short, with 24 bases between. The CDR3 contains 18 residues. The CDR3 nucleotides read TGTGCCAGCAGTCCCGCTGGGGCGCGACGGAGGGGACAAGAGACCCAGTACTTC. It specifies CASSPAGARRRGQETQYF.

A word on this clonotype: At one end the junction does not follow the germline gene, possibly because of a read error. This chain links TRBV4-1 with TRBJ2-7; D is uncertain. The CDR3 has 14 amino acids. Looked up from germline, CDR1 is MGHRA and CDR2 is YSYEKL. This chain's CDR3 is CASSSAVPPYDQYF. The CDR3 DNA follows: TGCGCCAGCAGCTCCGCTGTACCTCCCTACGATCAGTACTTC.

The chain recombines TRBV28 with TRBJ1-2; weak D call: TRBD1 (5 bases). The CDR3 is 17 amino acids. CDR1 and CDR2 from the germline V gene are MDHEN and SYDVKM. V shed 9 bases and J shed 0 bases, with 23 bases lying between them. The CDR3 is CASSLGGTATSNYGYTF. The CDR3 DNA follows: TGTGCCAGTAGTCTCGGGGGGACGGCTACCTCTAACTATGGCTACACCTTC.

This clonotype came up many times. The genes are TRBV11-1 and TRBJ2-3, with TRBD2 identical over 12 bases. Germline CDR1 is SGHAT and CDR2 is FQDESV (reference sequence). The J segment lost 7 bases and the V segment lost 3 bases, leaving 2 bases of the junction unmatched. The CDR3 length is 14 residues. CDR3 sequence: CASSLTSGSHTQYF. The DNA for the CDR3 is TGTGCCAGCAGCTTGACTAGCGGGAGCCATACGCAGTATTTT.

Ten or more counts support this clonotype. V usage is TRBV5-1 and J usage is TRBJ2-5; the match to TRBD1 covers 8 bases. Germline lookup yields CDR1 SGHRS and CDR2 YFSETQ. Trimming removed 2 bases from V and 1 base from J; junction bases left unmatched: 4. This CDR3 contains 15 residues. The DNA for the CDR3 is TGCGCCAGCAGCTTCAACGGACAGGGCCAAGAGACCCAGTACTTC. Translation gives CASSFNGQGQETQYF.

As regards this clonotype: Possible read error: a much larger clone is one base away. The rearrangement uses TRBV29-1 and TRBJ1-2; 7 nucleotides agree with TRBD1. This CDR3 is built from 15 residues. V lost 0 bases and J lost 7; bases outside the gene matches: 11. The germline V gene has CDR1 SQVTM and CDR2 ANQGSEA. The chain's CDR3 is CSVEERTGEVGGYTF. CDR3 in DNA: TGCAGCGTTGAAGAACGTACAGGGGAAGTCGGTGGCTACACCTTC. The full variable domain, completed using reference TRBV29-1 and TRBJ1-2, is SAVISQKPSRDICQRGTSLTIQCQVDSQVTMMFWYRQQPGQSLTLIATANQGSEATYESGFVIDKFPISRPNLTFSTLTVSNMSPEDSSIYLCSVEERTGEVGGYTFGSGTRLTVV.

Of note for this clonotype: This clone may be a read error of a much larger clone one base away. The V and J genes are TRBV11-2 and TRBJ2-5; 10 nucleotides agree with TRBD2. Germline V gene data show CDR1 as SGHAT and CDR2 as FQNNGV. The CDR3 is 15 residues long. J lost 7 bases, V lost 3 bases, and 8 bases had no gene match. The CDR3, as DNA: TGTGCCAGCAGCTTTCGACTAGCGGGCGGGGGGACCCAGTACTTC. It encodes CASSFRLAGGGTQYF.

The genes are TRBV14 and TRBJ2-7; possible D gene TRBD1, 5 bases. Per the germline V gene, CDR1 is SGHDN and CDR2 is FVKESK. Trimming removed 3 bases from V and 5 bases from J, with 23 bases in between. This CDR3 is built from 17 residues. The DNA for the CDR3 is TGTGCCAGCAGCCACCCATTACCGGGTCAAAGGGGCCACGAGCAGTACTTC. Protein sequence: CASSHPLPGQRGHEQYF. Looking up the rest from reference TRBV14 and TRBJ2-7 gives the full variable domain: EAGVTQFPSHSVIEKGQTVTLRCDPISGHDNLYWYRRVMGKEIKFLLHFVKESKQDESGMPNNRFLAERTGGTYSTLKVQPAELEDSGVYFCASSHPLPGQRGHEQYFGPGTRLTVT.

This clonotype was picked up a small number of times. This chain joins TRBV28 and TRBJ1-5; 11 bases fit TRBD1. CDR1 and CDR2 (germline): MDHEN, SYDVKM. V was pared by 8 bases and J by 6 bases, with 3 bases of the junction left unmatched. The CDR3 length is 13 residues. The CDR3 nucleotides are TGTGCCAGCCGGACAGGGGGCGGTCAGCCCCAGCATTTT. Translation gives CASRTGGGQPQHF. The full variable domain, its missing parts supplied by reference TRBV28 and TRBJ1-5, is DVKVTQSSRYLVKRTGEKVFLECVQDMDHENMFWYRQDPGLGLRLIYFSYDVKMKEKGDIPEGYSVSREKKERFSLILESASTNQTSMYLCASRTGGGQPQHFGDGTRLSIL.

The CDR3 DNA reads as TGTGCCAACGGGGGCGGGAGCTCAGATACGCAGTATTTT. Its translation: CANGGGSSDTQYF. J is TRBJ2-3 and V is TRBV11-3, with TRBD2 as a possible D gene (7 bases). V gave up 10 bases and J gave up 4 bases, with 15 bases separating them. Germline CDR1 reads SGHNT; CDR2 reads YENEEA. The CDR3 loop spans 13 amino acids. Full variable domain (rest looked up from reference TRBV11-3 and TRBJ2-3): EAGVVQSPRYKIIEKKQPVAFWCNPISGHNTLYWYLQNLGQGPELLIRYENEEAVDDSQLPKDRFSAERLKGVDSTLKIQPAELGDSAVYLCANGGGSSDTQYFGPGTRLTVL.

In its sample, this clonotype was seen a few times. The chain employs TRBV6-2 or TRBV6-3 and TRBJ1-1; D may be TRBD1 (6 bases). Trimming stripped 6 bases from V and 1 base from J, with 9 bases between. This CDR3 is built from 13 residues. Germline V gene lookup returns CDR1 MNHEY and CDR2 SVGEGT. DNA for the CDR3: TGTGCCAGCAGGGAACAGGGGAACACTGAAGCTTTCTTT. Protein: CASREQGNTEAFF.